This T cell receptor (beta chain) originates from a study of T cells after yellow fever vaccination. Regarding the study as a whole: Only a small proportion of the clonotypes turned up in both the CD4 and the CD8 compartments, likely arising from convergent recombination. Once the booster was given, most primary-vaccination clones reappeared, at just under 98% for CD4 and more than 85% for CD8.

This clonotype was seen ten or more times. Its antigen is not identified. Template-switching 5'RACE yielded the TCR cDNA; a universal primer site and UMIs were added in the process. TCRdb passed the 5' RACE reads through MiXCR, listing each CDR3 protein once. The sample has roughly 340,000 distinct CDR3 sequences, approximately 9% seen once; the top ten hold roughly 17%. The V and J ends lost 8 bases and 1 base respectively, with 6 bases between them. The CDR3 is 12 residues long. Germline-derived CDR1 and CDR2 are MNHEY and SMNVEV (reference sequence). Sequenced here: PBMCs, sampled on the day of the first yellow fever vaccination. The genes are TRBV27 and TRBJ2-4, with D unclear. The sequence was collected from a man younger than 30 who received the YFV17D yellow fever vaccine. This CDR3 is CASLGAKNIQYF. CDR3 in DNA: TGTGCCAGCTTAGGGGCCAAAAACATTCAGTACTTC.